This T cell receptor (beta chain) was documented in a study of human T cells and chemical hapten exposure. Study context: TCR yield per sample varied, mainly due to pooled library volumes.

Regarding time point: healthy volunteer bleed at 2 weeks. The authors' total RNA extraction used unfractionated whole blood. From germline, CDR1 is SGHTA and CDR2 FQGNSA. V lost 2 bases and J 4 bases, leaving 12 bases between the germline ends. The CDR3 is 16 residues long. TCRdb re-derived calls from the RACE reads in MiXCR, one entry per CDR3 protein. The sample has approximately 33,000 distinct CDR3 sequences, around 7.4% seen once. This clonotype was counted ten times or more. The chain links TRBV7-2 to TRBJ2-6; D ambiguous. Sequenced material: whole blood. The TCR sequence derives from a human donor in good health. Some clones in this sample may be carry-over from other donors' samples. The CDR3 protein is CASSLPGLIGANVLTF. The CDR3 DNA sequence: TGTGCCAGCAGCTTACCAGGTCTTATCGGGGCCAACGTCCTGACTTTC.